This T cell receptor (beta chain) was captured in a study of identical twins. Via MiXCR, TCRdb re-called the 5' RACE reads, giving one row per CDR3 protein. Altogether approximately 700,000 distinct CDR3 sequences are present, roughly 20% being singletons, with the ten largest covering around 13%. Between the trimmed V and J ends, which lost 4 bases and 2 bases, there was a span of 19 bases. Germline V gene sequence: CDR1 MNHEY, CDR2 SMNVEV (reference sequence). The CDR3 has 17 amino acids. This sample also appeared in a second study, on T cells expressing NK-cell markers.

The rearrangement joins TRBV27 to TRBJ2-3; TRBD2 might be the D (6 bases). The source of this sequence is a woman aged 18-30 years in good health. The source material was PBMCs. The CDR3 nucleotides are TGTGCCAGCAGTTCTTTGGGAGGCATGCGTACCACAGATACGCAGTATTTT. The encoded protein is CASSSLGGMRTTDTQYF.